This entry features one TCR beta chain sequence. Its specificity is unknown. Other DNA sequences within the sample encode an identical CDR3. This specimen comes from a study of T cell clones after liver transplantation. On the study more broadly: HCV positivity affected three of eight recipients; the rest lacked autoimmune or viral indications.

The CDR3 consists of 12 residues. Germline loops: CDR1 SGDLS, CDR2 YYNGEE. The ends were cut back, 3 bases at V and 1 base at J, with 4 bases in the middle. Study findings and constraints: Donor-reactive sequences fell more than third party-reactive ones, suggesting partial deletion.

Sequencing used immunoSEQ multiplex PCR; TCRdb keeps in-frame clones, though not all of them. The table has roughly 80,000 clones, about 82% seen once. This sequence was found in a human patient who received a liver transplant. Some T cells may be provided by the graft donor. This sample comprised CD4+ T cells from blood, obtained 45 to 46 months after liver transplant. The V gene is TRBV9, the J gene TRBJ2-5; unclear D gene. CDR3 residues: CASSAGQETQYF. The CDR3 nucleotides are TGTGCCAGCAGCGCCGGCCAAGAGACCCAGTACTTC. The full variable domain, completed using reference TRBV9 and TRBJ2-5, is DSGVTQTPKHLITATGQRVTLRCSPRSGDLSVYWYQQSLDQGLQFLIQYYNGEERAKGNILERFSAQQFPDLHSELNLSSLELGDSALYFCASSAGQETQYFGPGTRLLVL.